Following are 8 T cell receptor beta chains from one sample sequenced in a study of T cells after yellow fever vaccination. MiXCR, applied by TCRdb to the 5' RACE reads, yields one record per CDR3 protein. The repertoire has a few hundred thousand distinct CDR3 sequences, less than 20% of them found once; the top ten carry roughly 17%. Sequenced here: PBMCs, sampled about 5 days after the first yellow fever vaccination. These receptors all come from a man in his late teens or twenties who received the YFV17D yellow fever vaccine.

In this sample, this clonotype turned up a few times. The chain employs TRBV19 and TRBJ2-3, with 7 bases lining up with TRBD2. Losses at the gene ends were 8 bases for V and 5 bases for J; bases not matched to a gene: 7. Looked up from germline, CDR1 is LNHDA and CDR2 is SQIVND (reference sequence). CDR3 length: 13 residues. CDR3 region: CASLSGEGDTQYF. The DNA of the CDR3 is TGTGCCAGTCTTTCCGGGGAGGGAGATACGCAGTATTTT.

This clonotype was seen more than once but under ten times. The CDR3 region is CASSPDREAGYTF. The CDR3, as DNA: TGTGCCAGCTCACCGGACAGGGAAGCTGGCTACACCTTC. V gene TRBV18 combines with J gene TRBJ1-2; TRBD1 agrees at 8 bases. The CDR3 is 13 residues long. V lost 3 bases to trimming and J lost 7 bases; unmatched junction nucleotides: 4. Germline loops: CDR1 KGHSH, CDR2 LQKENI.

This clonotype was counted between two and nine times. The chain employs TRBV7-8 and TRBJ2-3; 7 bases match TRBD2. Germline assignment: CDR1 SGHVS and CDR2 FQNEAQ. V lost 5 bases and J lost 4; bases outside the gene matches: 15. CDR3 length: 17 residues. Here the CDR3 reads CASSAELAADLPDTQYF. DNA of the CDR3: TGTGCCAGCAGCGCTGAGCTAGCGGCGGATCTCCCAGATACGCAGTATTTT.

The chain joins TRBV12-3 or TRBV12-4 to TRBJ2-7, with TRBD1 matching over 10 bases. J gave up 7 bases and V 6 bases, and 12 bases lay outside the gene matches. The CDR3 is 15 residues long. The CDR3 bases are TGTGCCAGCAGCCCCGGGACAGGGGATCCTCGAGAGCAGTACGTC. Translation: CASSPGTGDPREQYV.

This clonotype was recorded a few times. The CDR3 sequence: CASTQSYNEQFF. The CDR3 DNA follows: TGTGCCAGCACCCAGAGCTACAATGAGCAGTTCTTC. This sequence joins TRBV6-2 or TRBV6-3 and TRBJ2-1, with unresolved D. Germline CDR1 and CDR2: MNHEY and SVGEGT. This CDR3 has 12 amino acids. V lost 7 bases, J lost 3 bases, and 7 bases lay in between.

The genes are TRBV27 and TRBJ1-4; D unresolved. The germline V gene encodes CDR1 MNHEY and CDR2 SMNVEV (reference sequence). The length of the CDR3 is 14 residues. Trimming pared 5 bases from V and 4 bases from J, leaving 11 bases between. CDR3 coding DNA: TGTGCCAGCAGTGCCTGGGGTGGTAATGAAAAACTGTTTTTT. This translates into CASSAWGGNEKLFF.

This chain connects TRBV7-9 to TRBJ1-6; 8 bases fit TRBD1. CDR3 length: 15 residues. CDR1 is SEHNR, CDR2 FQNEAQ, per germline (reference sequence). Germline trimming cut 3 bases from V and 6 bases from J; bases unmatched to any gene: 4. DNA of the CDR3: TGTGCCAGCAGCTTCGGGACAGGTCTTAATTCACCCCTCCACTTT. Residues: CASSFGTGLNSPLHF.

V gene TRBV12-3 or TRBV12-4 combines with J gene TRBJ1-3, with D unclear. The V gene lost 6 bases and the J gene lost 3 bases, with 18 bases spanning the gap. CDR3 length: 16 amino acids. The CDR3 protein is CASSSGVLILGNTIYF. CDR3 sequence (DNA): TGTGCCAGCAGCTCAGGTGTTCTAATCCTTGGAAACACCATATATTTT.